These 26 T cell receptor beta chains were all obtained from the same sample, sequenced in a study of siplizumab effects on memory and regulatory T cells. The table came from immunoSEQ multiplex PCR; TCRdb's copy has only in-frame clones and leaves some out. The sample has 57,000 or so clones, 80% to 95% seen once; the top ten hold around 40%. Sequencing was performed on CD8+ T cells sorted from blood. All receptors derive from a human donor in good health.

This chain links TRBV30 with TRBJ2-5, with 7 nucleotides matching TRBD2. The CDR3 length is 13 residues. Germline trimming cut 7 bases from V and 7 bases from J; bases unmatched to any gene: 12. Germline V CDR1 and CDR2: GTSNPN, SVGIG (reference sequence). This chain's CDR3 is CAYGEGRFGTQYF. The CDR3 DNA reads TGTGCCTATGGGGAGGGCCGGTTCGGGACCCAGTACTTC. The entire variable domain, with the rest obtained from reference TRBV30 and TRBJ2-5, is as follows: SQTIHQWPATLVQPVGSPLSLECTVEGTSNPNLYWYRQAAGRGLQLLFYSVGIGQISSEVPQNLSASRPQDRQFILSSKKLLLSDSGFYLCAYGEGRFGTQYFGPGTRLLVL.

V gene TRBV7-3 combines with J gene TRBJ2-2; 7 positions match TRBD2. V lost 1 base, J lost 4 bases, and 6 bases stayed unmatched. In germline, CDR1 is SGHTA, CDR2 FQGTGA. The CDR3 is 16 amino acids. CDR3 protein: CASSLNGGSFTGELFF. CDR3 DNA sequence: TGTGCCAGCAGCTTAAACGGCGGGAGTTTCACCGGGGAGCTGTTTTTT.

The chain is built from TRBV7-9 and TRBJ2-3; D gene ambiguous. Germline CDR1 reads SEHNR; CDR2 reads FQNEAQ (reference sequence). The CDR3 loop spans 13 amino acids. V was shortened by 5 bases and J by 0 bases, with 6 bases between the two germline ends. As DNA, the CDR3 is TGTGCCAGCAGCGCGGACAGCACAGATACGCAGTATTTT. The encoded protein is CASSADSTDTQYF.

The chain is built from TRBV13 and TRBJ2-2, with 9 bases identical to TRBD2. There are 15 residues in the CDR3. The V gene's germline CDR1 is PRHDT and CDR2 FYEKMQ (reference sequence). The junction had 7 bases not matched to a gene; V was cut back by 4 bases and J by 7 bases. The CDR3, as DNA: TGTGCCAGCAGCTCGGGGACTAGCTTTGGCGGGGAGCTGTTTTTT. The encoded protein is CASSSGTSFGGELFF.

V and J are TRBV28 and TRBJ2-5; either TRBD1 or TRBD2 may fit D (5 bases each). Per germline, CDR1 MDHEN and CDR2 SYDVKM. The CDR3 is 14 amino acids. V lost 5 bases, J lost 3 bases, and 13 bases lay in between. The CDR3 sequence is CASSTGAQEETQYF. CDR3 DNA sequence: TGTGCCAGCAGTACCGGGGCCCAGGAAGAGACCCAGTACTTC.

Concerning this clone: A junction end diverges from the germline sequence, so it may reflect a read error. The V call is TRBV7-7, the J call TRBJ2-5, with D perhaps matching TRBD1 (5 bases). The CDR3 sequence is 14 residues long. CDR1 and CDR2 from the germline V gene are SSHAT and FNYEAQ (reference sequence). The CDR3 loop reads CASSLPEAGETQYF. The DNA of the CDR3 is TGTGCTAGCAGCTTGCCTGAAGCAGGGGAGACCCAGTACTTC.

The chain uses TRBV19 and TRBJ1-1; weak D call: TRBD1 (6 bases). Germline lookup yields CDR1 LNHDA and CDR2 SQIVND (reference sequence). Trimming stripped 4 bases from V and 2 bases from J, with 11 bases between. The CDR3 totals 14 residues. This chain's CDR3 is CASSKGHLNTEAFF. The CDR3 DNA reads TGTGCCAGTAGTAAGGGACACCTAAACACTGAAGCTTTCTTT.

This clone was picked up one time. The chain couples TRBV6-5 to TRBJ2-5; D is unclear. The germline gives CDR1 MNHEY, CDR2 SVGAGI. The CDR3 totals 15 residues. Deletions cut 0 bases from V and 5 bases from J, with 13 bases between. As DNA, the CDR3 is TGTGCCAGCAGTTACTCGGGTCGGGTTGGGGAGACCCAGTACTTC. Its protein is CASSYSGRVGETQYF.

This rearrangement joins TRBV12-2 to TRBJ2-4; TRBD1, the table's D call, was not compared with the DNA. TRBV12-2 is flagged as a pseudogene. CDR3 length: 13 residues. DNA for the CDR3: TGTGCAAGTCGCTTCGCAGGGGGTGGCATTCAGTACTTC. This translates into CASRFAGGGIQYF.

This clone came up once. V is TRBV5-1 and J is TRBJ1-1, with TRBD1 matching over 9 bases. The CDR3 length is 14 residues. Germline values: CDR1 SGHRS, CDR2 YFSETQ. The V gene end was trimmed by 4 bases and the J gene end by 1 base; junction bases not matched to a gene: 2. The CDR3 spells CASSETGGNTEAFF. The DNA for the CDR3 is TGCGCCAGCAGCGAGACAGGGGGGAACACTGAAGCTTTCTTT.

This clone was found once. This chain links TRBV19 with TRBJ2-2; 10 bases fit TRBD2. There are 15 residues in the CDR3. Germline lookup yields CDR1 LNHDA and CDR2 SQIVND (reference sequence). J lost 1 base, V lost 8 bases, and 4 bases had no gene match. The CDR3 DNA reads TGTGCCAGTCGCGGACTAGCGGAGAACACCGGGGAGCTGTTTTTT. Encoded protein: CASRGLAENTGELFF.

The V and J genes are TRBV2 and TRBJ1-5; 8 nucleotides line up with TRBD1. Germline CDR1 and CDR2: SNHLY and FYNNEI. The CDR3 runs to 14 residues. The V gene end was trimmed by 1 base and the J gene end by 6 bases; junction bases not matched to a gene: 2. This CDR3 reads CASSEEDRAQPQHF. CDR3 nucleotides: TGTGCCAGCAGTGAAGAGGACAGGGCTCAGCCCCAGCATTTT.

About this clone: A read error may account for a junction end that differs from germline. The chain links TRBV4-2 to TRBJ2-2; perhaps D is TRBD1 or TRBD2 (5 bases each). Looked up from germline, CDR1 is LGHNA and CDR2 is YNFKEQ. The CDR3 totals 14 residues. The CDR3 here is CASSQDRGHRGAVF. The CDR3 DNA sequence: TGTGCCAGCAGCCAAGATAGGGGCCACCGGGGAGCTGTTTTT.

The chain uses TRBV7-2 and TRBJ2-2, with 8 nucleotides matching TRBD1. From germline, CDR1 is SGHTA and CDR2 FQGNSA. The CDR3 sequence is 15 residues long. The J segment lost 1 base and the V segment lost 5 bases, leaving 3 bases of the junction unmatched. The CDR3 bases are TGTGCCAGCAGCCCGGACAGGGAGAACACCGGGGAGCTGTTTTTT. The encoded protein is CASSPDRENTGELFF.

As concerns this clone: This sample also contains other DNA sequences that code for the same CDR3. The chain's CDR3 is CASSVGGDTEAFF. The CDR3 region has the DNA TGTGCCAGCAGCGTAGGGGGCGACACTGAAGCTTTCTTT. This rearrangement joins TRBV9 to TRBJ1-1; a weak D match, TRBD1 (5 bases). Deletions cut 0 bases from V and 3 bases from J, with 6 bases between. CDR1 is SGDLS and CDR2 is YYNGEE in the germline V gene. The CDR3 is 13 amino acids.

V usage is TRBV7-8 and J usage is TRBJ2-6; D is ambiguous. Per germline, CDR1 SGHVS and CDR2 FQNEAQ. The CDR3 length is 15 residues. Trimming pared 0 bases from V and 2 bases from J, leaving 5 bases between. The CDR3 region has the DNA TGTGCCAGCAGCTTAGCACTCACTGGGGCCAACGTCCTGACTTTC. The encoded protein is CASSLALTGANVLTF.

This chain connects TRBV7-8 to TRBJ2-3; tentative D call: TRBD1 (6 bases). The V end lost 8 bases, the J end lost 0 bases, and 15 bases lay between the germline ends. Germline CDR1 and CDR2: SGHVS and FQNEAQ. The CDR3 has 15 residues. CDR3 loop: CASGLGTSSTDTQYF. In nucleotides, the CDR3 is TGTGCCAGCGGCCTCGGGACATCTAGCACAGATACGCAGTATTTT.

V usage is TRBV18 and J usage is TRBJ2-5; 9 nucleotides match TRBD2. The CDR3 has 15 amino acids. Germline V lookup: CDR1 KGHSH, CDR2 LQKENI. Trimming cost V 5 bases and J 1 base; bases outside gene matches: 5. The CDR3 DNA reads as TGTGCCAGCTCAGCTGCTAGCGGGGCCCAAGAGACCCAGTACTTC. The encoded protein is CASSAASGAQETQYF.

The genes are TRBV11-3 and TRBJ2-2; TRBD1 matches at 10 bases. Germline V CDR1 and CDR2: SGHNT, YENEEA. The CDR3 totals 18 residues. Germline trimming cut 2 bases from V and 5 bases from J; bases unmatched to any gene: 11. CDR3 sequence (DNA): TGTGCCAGCAGCTTAAGGTCCTGGACAGGGGGAGGGACCGGGGAGCTGTTTTTT. Residues: CASSLRSWTGGGTGELFF.

The chain uses TRBV10-2 and TRBJ2-1, with TRBD2 identical over 10 bases. The CDR3 runs 18 residues. Germline values: CDR1 WSHSY, CDR2 SAAADI. The V segment lost 2 bases and the J segment 7 bases; nucleotides outside the gene matches: 14. The CDR3 DNA reads as TGCGCCAGCAGTGAGAGTTTAGGACTAGCGGCCTTTGGGAATGAGCAGTTCTTC. Its protein is CASSESLGLAAFGNEQFF.

J is TRBJ2-7 and V is TRBV5-8; D not resolved. The CDR3 sequence is 13 residues long. Germline V gene data show CDR1 as SGHTS and CDR2 as YDEGEE. Trimming took off 4 bases at V and 3 bases at J, with 11 bases between the two ends. Written as DNA, the CDR3 is TGTGCCAGCAGCCCTCAAAAATACTACGAGCAGTACTTC. It specifies CASSPQKYYEQYF.

The chain recombines TRBV4-1 with TRBJ1-5, with D hard to call. The germline CDR1 and CDR2 sequences are MGHRA and YSYEKL. Trimming took 0 bases from V and 7 from J, leaving 4 bases between them. CDR3 length: 12 amino acids. The CDR3 here is CASSQESQPQHF. CDR3 DNA: TGCGCCAGCAGCCAAGAAAGCCAGCCCCAGCATTTT.

The rearrangement joins TRBV6-1 to TRBJ2-1, with no clear D. Trimming removed 1 base at V and 0 bases at J, with 13 bases between. The CDR3 covers 17 residues. Germline V CDR1 and CDR2: MNHNS, SASEGT. The CDR3 DNA reads TGTGCCAGCAGTGAAGATGCTCCCGTGAGCTCCTACAATGAGCAGTTCTTC. Protein product: CASSEDAPVSSYNEQFF.

The V gene is TRBV14, the J gene TRBJ2-1; 10 bases line up with TRBD2. The CDR3 is 16 amino acids. Germline values: CDR1 SGHDN, CDR2 FVKESK. J gave up 8 bases and V 4 bases, and 11 bases lay outside the gene matches. CDR3 protein: CASSPRKSGRAHEQFF. The CDR3 nucleotides are TGTGCCAGCAGCCCCCGGAAAAGCGGGAGGGCCCATGAGCAGTTCTTC.

The V and J genes are TRBV7-8 and TRBJ2-3; TRBD2 agrees at 7 bases. Trimming removed 1 base from V and 0 bases from J; junction bases left unmatched: 1. The CDR3 is made up of 15 amino acids. CDR1 is SGHVS, CDR2 FQNEAQ, per germline. The CDR3 DNA reads as TGTGCCAGCAGCTTAGTTAGCGGGAGCACAGATACGCAGTATTTT. Its translation is CASSLVSGSTDTQYF.

The chain recombines TRBV7-9 with TRBJ2-1, with D perhaps given as TRBD1 or TRBD2 (5 bases each). This CDR3 has 15 residues. CDR1 and CDR2 (germline): SEHNR, FQNEAQ (reference sequence). The V end was cut by 4 bases, the J end by 9 bases, with 19 bases between. The CDR3 sequence: CASSSTMGPSVEQFF. CDR3 bases: TGTGCCAGCAGCTCGACTATGGGACCCAGCGTTGAGCAGTTCTTC.